This T cell receptor (beta chain) appears in the sequencing data of a study of blood T cell repertoires in COVID-19. Turning to the study itself: Sites in the United States, Italy and Spain provided acute and convalescent COVID-19 samples.

From germline, CDR1 is SGHDT and CDR2 YYEEEE. This CDR3 has 14 amino acids. Trimming left V 0 bases short and J 10 bases short, with 11 bases between. Assay: immunoSEQ multiplex PCR; the TCRdb copy retains only in-frame clones and omits some. The table lists roughly 350,000 clones, less than 85% of them singletons, with around 3.4% in the top ten. J is TRBJ1-6 and V is TRBV5-6; perhaps TRBD1 as D (6 bases). This sequence was found in a woman between 18 and 29 years old with acute or convalescent COVID-19. Source material: peripheral blood. The CDR3 DNA reads TGTGCCAGCAGCTTGGGGGACAAAGGGTCACCCCTCCACTTT. Residues: CASSLGDKGSPLHF.